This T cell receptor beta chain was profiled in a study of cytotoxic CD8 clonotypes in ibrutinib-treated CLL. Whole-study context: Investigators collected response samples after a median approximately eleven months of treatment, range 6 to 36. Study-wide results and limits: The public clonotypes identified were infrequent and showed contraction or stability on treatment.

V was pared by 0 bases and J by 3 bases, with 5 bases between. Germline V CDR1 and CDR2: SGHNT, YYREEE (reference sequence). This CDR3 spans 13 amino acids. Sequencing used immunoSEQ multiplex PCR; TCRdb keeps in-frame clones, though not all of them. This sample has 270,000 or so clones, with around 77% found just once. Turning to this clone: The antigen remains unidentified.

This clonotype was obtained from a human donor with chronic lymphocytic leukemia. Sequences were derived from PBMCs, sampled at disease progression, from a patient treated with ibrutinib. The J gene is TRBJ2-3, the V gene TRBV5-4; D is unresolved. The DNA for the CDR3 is TGTGCCAGCAGCTTGGACCCAACAGATACGCAGTATTTT. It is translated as CASSLDPTDTQYF.